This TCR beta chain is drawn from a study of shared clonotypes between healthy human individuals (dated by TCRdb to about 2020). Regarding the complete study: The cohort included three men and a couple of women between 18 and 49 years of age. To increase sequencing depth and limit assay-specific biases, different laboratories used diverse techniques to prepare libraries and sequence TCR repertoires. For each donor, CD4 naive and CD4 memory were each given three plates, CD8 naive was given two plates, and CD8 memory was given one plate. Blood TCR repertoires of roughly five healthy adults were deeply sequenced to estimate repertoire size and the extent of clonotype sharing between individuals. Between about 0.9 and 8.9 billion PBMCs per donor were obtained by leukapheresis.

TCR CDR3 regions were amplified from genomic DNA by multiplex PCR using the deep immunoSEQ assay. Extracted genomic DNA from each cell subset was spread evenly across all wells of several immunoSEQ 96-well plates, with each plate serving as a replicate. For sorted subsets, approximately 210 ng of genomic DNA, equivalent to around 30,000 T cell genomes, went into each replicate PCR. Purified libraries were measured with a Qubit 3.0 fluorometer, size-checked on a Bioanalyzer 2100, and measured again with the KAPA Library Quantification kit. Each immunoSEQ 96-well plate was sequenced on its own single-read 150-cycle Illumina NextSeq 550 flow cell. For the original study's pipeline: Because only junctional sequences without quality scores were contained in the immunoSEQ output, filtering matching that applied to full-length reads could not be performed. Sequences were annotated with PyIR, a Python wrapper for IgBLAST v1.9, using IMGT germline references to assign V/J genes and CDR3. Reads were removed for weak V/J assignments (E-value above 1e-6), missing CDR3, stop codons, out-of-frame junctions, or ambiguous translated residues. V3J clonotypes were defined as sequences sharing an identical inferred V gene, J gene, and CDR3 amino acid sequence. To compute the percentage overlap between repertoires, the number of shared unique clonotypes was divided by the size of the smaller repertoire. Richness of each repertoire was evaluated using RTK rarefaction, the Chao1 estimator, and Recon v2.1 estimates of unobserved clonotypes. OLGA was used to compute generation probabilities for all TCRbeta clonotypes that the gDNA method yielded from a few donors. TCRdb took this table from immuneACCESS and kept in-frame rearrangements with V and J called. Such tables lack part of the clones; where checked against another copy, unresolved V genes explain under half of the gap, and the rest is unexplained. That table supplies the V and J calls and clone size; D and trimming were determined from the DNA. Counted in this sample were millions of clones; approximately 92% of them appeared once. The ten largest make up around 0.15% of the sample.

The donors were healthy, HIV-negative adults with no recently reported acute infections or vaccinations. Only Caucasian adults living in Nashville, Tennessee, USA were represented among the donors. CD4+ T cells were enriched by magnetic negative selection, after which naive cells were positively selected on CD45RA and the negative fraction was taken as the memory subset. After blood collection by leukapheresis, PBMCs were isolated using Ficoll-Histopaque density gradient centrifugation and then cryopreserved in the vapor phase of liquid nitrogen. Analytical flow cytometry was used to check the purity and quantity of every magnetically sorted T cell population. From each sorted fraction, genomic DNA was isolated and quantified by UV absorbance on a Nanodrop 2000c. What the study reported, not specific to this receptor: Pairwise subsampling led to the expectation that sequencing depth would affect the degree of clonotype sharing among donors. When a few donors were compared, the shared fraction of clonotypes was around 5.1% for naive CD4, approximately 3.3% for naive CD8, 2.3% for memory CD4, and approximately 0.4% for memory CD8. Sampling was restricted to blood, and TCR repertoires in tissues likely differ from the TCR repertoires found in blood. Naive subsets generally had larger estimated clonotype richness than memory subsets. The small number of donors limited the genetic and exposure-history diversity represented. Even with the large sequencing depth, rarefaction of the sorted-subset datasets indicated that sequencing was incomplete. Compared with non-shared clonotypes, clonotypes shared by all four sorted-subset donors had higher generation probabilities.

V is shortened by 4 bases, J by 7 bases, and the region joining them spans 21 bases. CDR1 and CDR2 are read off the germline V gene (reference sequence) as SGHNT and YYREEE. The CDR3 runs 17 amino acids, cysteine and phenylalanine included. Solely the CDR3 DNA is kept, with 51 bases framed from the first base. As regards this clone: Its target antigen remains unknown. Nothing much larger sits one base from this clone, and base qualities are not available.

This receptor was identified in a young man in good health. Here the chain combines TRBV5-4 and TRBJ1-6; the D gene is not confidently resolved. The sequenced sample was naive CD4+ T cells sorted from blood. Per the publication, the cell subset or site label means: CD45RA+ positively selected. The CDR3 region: CASSVPVLPGPNSPLHF. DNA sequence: TGTGCCAGCAGCGTCCCTGTTTTGCCAGGACCAAATTCACCCCTCCACTTT.